Shown below are 32 T cell receptor beta chains from a single sample sequenced in a study of blood T cell repertoires in COVID-19. Only in-frame clones appear in the TCRdb table, and some are missing; sequencing was by immunoSEQ multiplex PCR. The sample has 450,000 or so clones, 90% seen once; the top ten hold about 0.6%. The sequenced sample consisted of PBMCs or T cells enriched from blood (not recorded which). These receptors all stem from a man younger than 35 who had recovered from COVID-19.

The rearrangement uses TRBV7-2 and TRBJ2-1; no clear D. V lost 1 base, J lost 5 bases, and 6 bases lay in between. This CDR3 comprises 13 residues. CDR1 is SGHTA, CDR2 FQGNSA, per germline. The CDR3 DNA sequence: TGTGCCAGCAGCTTAGTTCAGAACAATGAGCAGTTCTTC. This encodes CASSLVQNNEQFF.

The chain uses TRBV28 and TRBJ1-2; no definite D call. The V end was cut by 2 bases, the J end by 4 bases, with 14 bases between. The CDR3 totals 15 residues. Germline V gives CDR1 MDHEN, CDR2 SYDVKM. CDR3 sequence: CASSLVPSFSYGYTF. CDR3 DNA sequence: TGTGCCAGCAGTTTAGTCCCGAGTTTCTCCTATGGCTACACCTTC.

V gene TRBV9 combines with J gene TRBJ1-2, with 8 bases aligning to TRBD1. The CDR3 is made up of 12 amino acids. CDR1 and CDR2 from the germline V gene are SGDLS and YYNGEE. V trimming: 5 bases; J trimming: 7 bases; junction bases outside the gene matches: 4. Here the CDR3 reads CASSSGQGGYTF. CDR3 nucleotide sequence: TGTGCCAGCAGTTCAGGACAGGGTGGCTACACCTTC.

The V call is TRBV19, the J call TRBJ1-1; D is possibly TRBD1 (5 bases). The germline V gene encodes CDR1 LNHDA and CDR2 SQIVND (reference sequence). This CDR3 is 12 amino acids long. The ends were cut back, 6 bases at V and 6 bases at J, with 11 bases in the middle. This CDR3 is CASRDTTAEAFF. In DNA form, the CDR3 reads TGTGCCAGTAGGGACACGACAGCTGAAGCTTTCTTT.

The chain recombines TRBV2 with TRBJ2-4, with unresolved D. The CDR3 extends over 16 amino acids. Germline V gene data show CDR1 as SNHLY and CDR2 as FYNNEI. V was clipped by 0 bases and J by 0 bases, with 9 bases between them. CDR3 protein: CASSEALMRAKNIQYF. DNA for the CDR3: TGTGCCAGCAGTGAAGCGTTGATGCGAGCCAAAAACATTCAGTACTTC.

This clone was detected only a few times. The rearrangement links TRBV11-3 to TRBJ2-7; TRBD2 might be the D (5 bases). Germline V gene lookup returns CDR1 SGHNT and CDR2 YENEEA. V lost 4 bases and J 6 bases, leaving 13 bases between the germline ends. CDR3 length: 13 residues. CDR3 nucleotide sequence: TGTGCCAGCAGCTCCAAACTAGGGCGCGAGCAGTACTTC. Residues: CASSSKLGREQYF. Together with reference TRBV11-3 and TRBJ2-7, the CDR3 gives the full variable domain: EAGVVQSPRYKIIEKKQPVAFWCNPISGHNTLYWYLQNLGQGPELLIRYENEEAVDDSQLPKDRFSAERLKGVDSTLKIQPAELGDSAVYLCASSSKLGREQYFGPGTRLTVT.

The rearrangement joins TRBV2 to TRBJ2-7, with 7 bases identical to TRBD1. The CDR3 is 15 amino acids. The V segment lost 10 bases and the J segment 6 bases; nucleotides outside the gene matches: 18. The germline V gene has CDR1 SNHLY and CDR2 FYNNEI. The CDR3 DNA sequence: TGTGCCACGACTGTAGGAGTTGACAGGGCGTTCGAGCAGTACTTC. Its translation is CATTVGVDRAFEQYF.

The rearrangement uses TRBV28 and TRBJ1-6, with 8 bases that match TRBD1. The CDR3 extends over 15 amino acids. CDR1 and CDR2 from the germline V gene are MDHEN and SYDVKM. The trim removed 8 bases at V and 9 bases at J, leaving 12 bases unmatched. The chain's CDR3 is CASGKIRGQSSPLHF. The DNA for the CDR3 is TGTGCCAGCGGGAAAATCAGGGGGCAAAGTTCACCCCTCCACTTT.

The V call is TRBV11-1, the J call TRBJ2-1, with D perhaps matching TRBD1 (5 bases). Germline assignment: CDR1 SGHAT and CDR2 FQDESV (reference sequence). The V gene lost 2 bases and the J gene lost 15 bases, with 11 bases spanning the gap. The CDR3 loop spans 11 amino acids. The CDR3 DNA is TGTGCCAGCAGCTTATTGGGGCGTCCGTTCTTC. Translation gives CASSLLGRPFF. Complete variable domain (other parts from reference TRBV11-1 and TRBJ2-1): EAEVAQSPRYKITEKSQAVAFWCDPISGHATLYWYRQILGQGPELLVQFQDESVVDDSQLPKDRFSAERLKGVDSTLKIQPAELGDSAMYLCASSLLGRPFFGPGTRLTVL.

This rearrangement joins TRBV6-5 to TRBJ1-3; D gene unclear. Germline loops: CDR1 MNHEY, CDR2 SVGAGI. Trimming left V 7 bases short and J 0 bases short, with 7 bases between. The CDR3 runs 13 residues. CDR3 sequence reads: CASTSRSGNTIYF. CDR3 coding DNA: TGTGCCAGCACTTCGCGCTCTGGAAACACCATATATTTT.

This sequence joins TRBV3-1 (or the pseudogene TRBV3-2) and TRBJ1-2; D is undetermined. This CDR3 has 13 residues. With 1 base removed from V and 0 bases from J, the gap between germline ends came to 3 bases. Germline V gene data show CDR1 as LGHDT and CDR2 as YNNKEL (reference sequence). CDR3 DNA sequence: TGTGCCAGCAGCCAAGGTACTAACTATGGCTACACCTTC. Amino acid sequence: CASSQGTNYGYTF.

This rearrangement joins TRBV4-1 to TRBJ2-1; the match to TRBD2 covers 8 bases. The V gene end was trimmed by 0 bases and the J gene end by 15 bases; junction bases not matched to a gene: 7. Germline lookup yields CDR1 MGHRA and CDR2 YSYEKL. The CDR3 spans 13 residues. The CDR3 loop is CASSQDGSGSPFF. The CDR3 region has the DNA TGCGCCAGCAGCCAAGACGGGAGCGGGAGTCCGTTCTTC.

The chain joins TRBV27 to TRBJ2-7; a possible D gene is TRBD1 (6 bases). The CDR3 is 13 residues long. V lost 8 bases to trimming and J lost 3 bases, with 14 bases between them. The germline gives CDR1 MNHEY, CDR2 SMNVEV (reference sequence). The CDR3 loop reads CASAYGQYYEQYF. CDR3 nucleotide sequence: TGTGCCAGCGCTTACGGACAGTACTACGAGCAGTACTTC.

This chain links TRBV19 with TRBJ1-2; no firm D call. Germline values: CDR1 LNHDA, CDR2 SQIVND (reference sequence). The length of the CDR3 is 12 residues. V shed 10 bases and J shed 2 bases, with 11 bases lying between them. Here the CDR3 DNA reads TGTGCCATTCAGACAAAGAACTATGGCTACACCTTC. Translation gives CAIQTKNYGYTF.

This chain joins TRBV24-1 and TRBJ2-5, with D possibly TRBD2 on 5 matching bases. The CDR3 length is 14 residues. Germline V gene data show CDR1 as KGHDR and CDR2 as SFDVKD. The germline V and J ends were trimmed by 3 bases and 2 bases, with 9 bases remaining between them. The CDR3 reads CATSDPGKQETQYF. The CDR3 DNA is TGTGCCACCAGTGATCCCGGGAAACAAGAGACCCAGTACTTC.

The rearrangement uses TRBV6-1 and TRBJ2-1; a weak D match, TRBD2 (6 bases). The CDR3 has 16 amino acids. The V gene's germline CDR1 is MNHNS and CDR2 SASEGT. V lost 3 bases to trimming and J lost 2 bases, with 14 bases between them. CDR3 region: CASSEMEGIAYNEQFF. CDR3 DNA sequence: TGTGCCAGCAGTGAGATGGAGGGGATTGCCTACAATGAGCAGTTCTTC.

The gene calls are TRBV6-1 and TRBJ1-2; maybe TRBD1 (5 bases). There are 12 residues in the CDR3. The V and J ends lost 3 bases and 7 bases respectively, with 9 bases between them. Germline CDR1 MNHNS, CDR2 SASEGT. CDR3 nucleotides: TGTGCCAGCAGTGAGGGGCTGGGTGGCTACACCTTC. Translating it yields CASSEGLGGYTF.

This rearrangement joins TRBV7-9 to TRBJ2-7, with 7 bases lining up with TRBD1. The CDR3 totals 13 residues. With V trimmed by 5 bases and J by 3 bases, 4 bases remained unmatched. Germline loops: CDR1 SEHNR, CDR2 FQNEAQ (reference sequence). The CDR3 spells CASSQGQIYEQYF. The CDR3 nucleotides read TGTGCCAGCAGCCAGGGACAGATCTACGAGCAGTACTTC.

A single count supports this clone. The CDR3 sequence: CASSSSGRDREKLFF. DNA for the CDR3: TGTGCCAGCAGCTCGTCCGGTCGGGACAGGGAAAAACTGTTTTTT. The V gene is TRBV11-1, the J gene TRBJ1-4; the match to TRBD1 covers 8 bases. Germline V gene sequence: CDR1 SGHAT, CDR2 FQDESV (reference sequence). The junction had 9 bases not matched to a gene; V was cut back by 4 bases and J by 8 bases. The CDR3 sequence is 15 residues long.

The chain is built from TRBV28 and TRBJ2-1; D call uncertain. Trimming left V 8 bases short and J 1 base short, with 15 bases between. CDR1 MDHEN and CDR2 SYDVKM come from the germline V gene. This CDR3 spans 15 amino acids. CDR3 bases: TGTGCCAGCGAGAGAGAAACGGGTTCCTACAATGAGCAGTTCTTC. Translation: CASERETGSYNEQFF.

This rearrangement joins TRBV6-5 to TRBJ1-1, with D possibly being TRBD1 (5 bases). Germline CDR1 reads MNHEY; CDR2 reads SVGAGI. The V and J ends lost 6 bases and 5 bases respectively, with 10 bases between them. This CDR3 comprises 12 residues. The CDR3 region is CASSQGGTEAFF. The DNA for the CDR3 is TGTGCCAGCAGCCAGGGTGGAACTGAAGCTTTCTTT.

Only one count was recorded for this clone. This chain links TRBV11-3 with TRBJ2-7; TRBD1 is a possible D gene (6 bases). V dropped 4 bases and J dropped 2 bases, with 12 bases sitting between them. Germline lookup yields CDR1 SGHNT and CDR2 YENEEA. This CDR3 spans 14 amino acids. The CDR3 DNA sequence: TGTGCCAGCAGCTCCGGGACACCACCCTACGAGCAGTACTTC. Amino acid sequence: CASSSGTPPYEQYF.

V gene TRBV19 combines with J gene TRBJ1-1; D is uncertain. CDR3 length equals 12 residues. Per germline, CDR1 LNHDA and CDR2 SQIVND (reference sequence). V shed 8 bases and J shed 4 bases, with 11 bases lying between them. As DNA, the CDR3 is TGTGCCAGTGCCCGCACGGGCACTGAAGCTTTCTTT. Translation gives CASARTGTEAFF.

The V call is TRBV2, the J call TRBJ1-6, with no clear D. The germline CDR1 and CDR2 sequences are SNHLY and FYNNEI. Trimming pared 7 bases from V and 5 bases from J, leaving 9 bases between. The CDR3 covers 13 residues. The CDR3 nucleotides are TGTGCCAGCATAAGTAGCAATAATTCACCCCTCCACTTT. Its protein is CASISSNNSPLHF.

The V call is TRBV27, the J call TRBJ2-6, with D maybe TRBD1 (6 bases). The CDR3 sequence is 17 residues long. CDR1 and CDR2 (germline): MNHEY, SMNVEV (reference sequence). Trimming stripped 6 bases from V and 4 bases from J, with 19 bases between. The CDR3: CASSRMDSSLGANVLTF. The CDR3 DNA reads as TGTGCCAGCAGCCGCATGGACAGTTCTCTCGGGGCCAACGTCCTGACTTTC.

Only a few counts were recorded for this clone. V usage is TRBV29-1 and J usage is TRBJ1-1; D uncertain. Trimming cost V 4 bases and J 7 bases, with 7 bases left between them. CDR1 is SQVTM and CDR2 is ANQGSEA in the germline V gene. The CDR3 is 10 amino acids. The CDR3 reads CSVVAFEAFF. In nucleotides, the CDR3 is TGCAGCGTTGTCGCGTTTGAAGCTTTCTTT.

The gene calls are TRBV28 and TRBJ2-3, with D possibly matching TRBD2 (5 bases). The V and J ends lost 2 bases and 2 bases respectively, with 14 bases between them. Looked up from germline, CDR1 is MDHEN and CDR2 is SYDVKM. The CDR3 extends over 16 amino acids. CDR3 protein: CASSLVGGGNTDTQYF. In DNA, the CDR3 is TGTGCCAGCAGTTTAGTTGGAGGTGGTAACACAGATACGCAGTATTTT.

V and J are TRBV19 and TRBJ1-1; D is uncertain. Trimming stripped 3 bases from V and 1 base from J, with 3 bases between. The CDR3 sequence is 12 residues long. Germline loops: CDR1 LNHDA, CDR2 SQIVND (reference sequence). The chain's CDR3 is CASSIRNTEAFF. The CDR3 coding sequence is TGTGCCAGTAGTATCAGGAACACTGAAGCTTTCTTT.

J is TRBJ1-4 and V is TRBV19; maybe TRBD1 (5 bases). CDR3 length equals 13 residues. The germline CDR1 and CDR2 sequences are LNHDA and SQIVND (reference sequence). Between the trimmed V and J ends, which lost 3 bases and 8 bases, there was a span of 10 bases. The CDR3 reads CASSMGQTEKLFF. The CDR3 nucleotides are TGTGCCAGTAGTATGGGGCAGACCGAAAAACTGTTTTTT.

The gene calls are TRBV7-6 and TRBJ1-1; D unresolved. Trimming left V 1 base short and J 4 bases short, with 10 bases between. Germline V lookup: CDR1 SGHVS, CDR2 FNYEAQ. There are 14 residues in the CDR3. CDR3: CASSLVYRSTEAFF. The CDR3 DNA reads TGTGCCAGCAGCTTAGTTTATCGTAGCACTGAAGCTTTCTTT.

Notes on this clone: The same CDR3 arises from other DNA sequences in this sample as well. The rearrangement uses TRBV3-1 (or the pseudogene TRBV3-2) and TRBJ1-6, with TRBD1 matching over 7 bases. The junction had 5 bases not matched to a gene; V was cut back by 6 bases and J by 6 bases. The CDR3 runs 14 residues. CDR1 is LGHDT and CDR2 is YNNKEL in the germline V gene (reference sequence). As DNA, the CDR3 is TGTGCCAGCAGTCCCGGGACAGTTAATTCACCCCTCCACTTT. This sequence encodes CASSPGTVNSPLHF.

J is TRBJ1-5 and V is TRBV27, with a tentative D call TRBD1 (5 bases). This CDR3 has 17 residues. In germline, CDR1 is MNHEY, CDR2 SMNVEV (reference sequence). Between the trimmed V and J ends, which lost 6 bases and 5 bases, there was a span of 23 bases. CDR3 residues: CASSPFARGGVDQPQHF. CDR3 nucleotides: TGTGCCAGCAGCCCATTCGCCAGAGGAGGGGTTGATCAGCCCCAGCATTTT.